A single sample gave rise to the 29 T cell receptor beta chains below, sequenced in a study of blood T cell repertoires in COVID-19 (dated by TCRdb to 2018 to 2020). The library came from the immunoSEQ multiplex PCR assay. In its TCRdb copy, this immuneACCESS table keeps in-frame sequences only and misses some clones. Where compared with another copy, unresolved V genes explain less than half of these, and the others have no known cause. The sample table records 120,000 or so clones; approximately 90% of these occur just once. The ten largest account for approximately 3.5% of the sample. Sequencing was carried out using peripheral blood. The origin of the receptors is a woman in her forties or fifties with acute or convalescent COVID-19.

J is TRBJ1-1 and V is TRBV28; 8 bases fit TRBD1. V gave up 5 bases and J gave up 1 base; unmatched junction bases: 6. This CDR3 is 15 amino acids long. Germline V gives CDR1 MDHEN, CDR2 SYDVKM. The CDR3 is CASSPARGRNTEAFF. The CDR3 DNA follows: TGTGCCAGCAGTCCTGCCAGGGGGCGGAACACTGAAGCTTTCTTT.

The V call is TRBV28, the J call TRBJ1-5; D possibly corresponds to TRBD1 (5 bases). CDR3 size: 14 residues. The V gene lost 0 bases and the J gene lost 6 bases, with 9 bases spanning the gap. CDR1 and CDR2 (germline): MDHEN, SYDVKM. The CDR3 region has the DNA TGTGCCAGCAGTTTATGGGGGGGTATTCAGCCCCAGCATTTT. This sequence encodes CASSLWGGIQPQHF.

V and J are TRBV23-1 and TRBJ2-1; 15 bases agree with TRBD2. TRBV23-1 is identified as an open reading frame with a role that is uncertain. The length of the CDR3 is 19 residues. V lost 0 bases to trimming and J lost 7 bases; unmatched junction nucleotides: 10. CDR3 sequence reads: CASSQSGSGTSGRPNEQFF. CDR3 in DNA: TGCGCCAGCAGTCAATCGGGATCGGGGACTAGCGGGAGGCCGAATGAGCAGTTCTTC.

This chain uses TRBV19 with TRBJ1-2; no clear D gene. This CDR3 contains 14 residues. Germline V gene sequence: CDR1 LNHDA, CDR2 SQIVND (reference sequence). V was pared by 3 bases and J by 5 bases, with 13 bases between. The CDR3 here is CASSMDADSYGYTF. The CDR3 nucleotides read TGTGCCAGTAGTATGGATGCGGACTCTTATGGCTACACCTTC.

This sequence joins TRBV3-1 (or the pseudogene TRBV3-2) and TRBJ2-5, with TRBD2 identical over 8 bases. With V trimmed by 1 base and J by 5 bases, 12 bases remained unmatched. The CDR3 consists of 17 residues. Germline loops: CDR1 LGHDT, CDR2 YNNKEL (reference sequence). The CDR3 coding sequence is TGTGCCAGCAGCCAAGCCGGGCGGGGGGCCGCTCCGGAGACCCAGTACTTC. This sequence encodes CASSQAGRGAAPETQYF.

The chain joins TRBV24-1 to TRBJ2-1; 13 bases map to TRBD2. Germline loops: CDR1 KGHDR, CDR2 SFDVKD. V shed 4 bases and J 9 bases; nucleotides not matched to a gene: 8. This CDR3 contains 16 residues. This chain's CDR3 is CATSDSLAGGYSEQFF. The CDR3 nucleotides read TGTGCCACCAGTGACTCACTAGCGGGAGGGTATAGTGAGCAGTTCTTC.

This clone has just one count. The V gene is TRBV5-1, the J gene TRBJ2-7; TRBD1 matches 9 bases. Trimming cost V 0 bases and J 2 bases; bases outside gene matches: 3. Germline V gene data show CDR1 as SGHRS and CDR2 as YFSETQ. This CDR3 spans 15 amino acids. Here the CDR3 DNA reads TGCGCCAGCAGCTTGGGGGGACAGGGCCCCTACGAGCAGTACTTC. This sequence encodes CASSLGGQGPYEQYF.

This clone turned up a few times. The V call is TRBV28, the J call TRBJ1-1, with 11 bases aligning to TRBD1. The CDR3 is made up of 18 amino acids. Trimming removed 5 bases from V and 2 bases from J; junction bases left unmatched: 13. Germline values: CDR1 MDHEN, CDR2 SYDVKM. The CDR3 DNA reads as TGTGCCAGCAGTAGCCCCTCCGGGACAGGGGGAATCAACACTGAAGCTTTCTTT. This encodes CASSSPSGTGGINTEAFF. The variable domain in full, completed from reference TRBV28 and TRBJ1-1, reads DVKVTQSSRYLVKRTGEKVFLECVQDMDHENMFWYRQDPGLGLRLIYFSYDVKMKEKGDIPEGYSVSREKKERFSLILESASTNQTSMYLCASSSPSGTGGINTEAFFGQGTRLTVV.

The chain links TRBV6-6 to TRBJ1-1; 8 bases agree with TRBD1. J was trimmed by 1 base and V by 5 bases; bases with no gene match: 3. Germline V gene sequence: CDR1 MNHNY, CDR2 SVGAGI (reference sequence). The CDR3 is made up of 14 amino acids. The CDR3 spells CASSVGQGNTEAFF. DNA of the CDR3: TGTGCCAGCAGTGTCGGACAGGGGAACACTGAAGCTTTCTTT.

The rearrangement uses TRBV10-3 and TRBJ1-6; TRBD1 matches 8 bases. The CDR3 is 16 residues long. The ends lost 6 bases at V and 2 bases at J; junction bases unmatched: 6. Per the germline V gene, CDR1 is ENHRY and CDR2 is SYGVKD. The CDR3 coding sequence is TGTGCCATCAGCGGACAGGGACCGACCTATAATTCACCCCTCCACTTT. Translation: CAISGQGPTYNSPLHF.

V is TRBV5-1 and J is TRBJ1-3; D call uncertain. V was pared by 3 bases and J by 0 bases, with 7 bases between. Germline V gene data show CDR1 as SGHRS and CDR2 as YFSETQ. The CDR3 is made up of 14 amino acids. In nucleotides, the CDR3 is TGCGCCAGCAGCTGGGAGGGCTCTGGAAACACCATATATTTT. Its translation: CASSWEGSGNTIYF. Filled out from reference TRBV5-1 and TRBJ1-3, the complete variable domain reads KAGVTQTPRYLIKTRGQQVTLSCSPISGHRSVSWYQQTPGQGLQFLFEYFSETQRNKGNFPGRFSGRQFSNSRSEMNVSTLELGDSALYLCASSWEGSGNTIYFGEGSWLTVV.

This chain connects TRBV5-8 to TRBJ1-1, with D possibly being TRBD1 (6 bases). Germline V CDR1 and CDR2: SGHTS, YDEGEE. This CDR3 contains 14 residues. V was trimmed by 0 bases and J by 5 bases, leaving 11 bases between them. As DNA, the CDR3 is TGTGCCAGCAGCTTGGAACGGCAGGGGACTGAAGCTTTCTTT. It is translated as CASSLERQGTEAFF.

The chain has TRBV7-8 and TRBJ1-5; 8 bases are shared with TRBD1. V lost 5 bases and J lost 0; bases outside the gene matches: 6. Germline CDR1 is SGHVS and CDR2 is FQNEAQ. This CDR3 comprises 16 residues. In DNA, the CDR3 is TGTGCCAGCAGCAATGGACAGGGCTATAGCAATCAGCCCCAGCATTTT. Amino acids: CASSNGQGYSNQPQHF.

This chain connects TRBV5-1 to TRBJ2-7; the D gene is possibly TRBD2 (5 bases). This CDR3 has 15 residues. From germline, CDR1 is SGHRS and CDR2 YFSETQ. V was clipped by 3 bases and J by 5 bases, with 18 bases between them. CDR3 in amino acids: CASSSAFPQEDEQYF. The CDR3 DNA is TGCGCCAGCAGCTCGGCGTTCCCCCAGGAGGACGAGCAGTACTTC.

The chain employs TRBV7-6 and TRBJ2-7; TRBD2 matches 10 bases. The CDR3 loop spans 15 amino acids. With V trimmed by 0 bases and J by 3 bases, 2 bases remained unmatched. Germline assignment: CDR1 SGHVS and CDR2 FNYEAQ. The CDR3 region is CASSLAGTSDYEQYF. The CDR3 bases are TGTGCCAGCAGCTTAGCCGGGACTAGCGACTACGAGCAGTACTTC.

The chain is built from TRBV23-1 and TRBJ2-7, with 8 bases matching TRBD1. TRBV23-1 is an ORF for which the function is uncertain. The CDR3 has 18 amino acids. The V and J ends lost 0 bases and 9 bases, in that order; junction bases with no gene match: 19. CDR3 in DNA: TGCGCCAGCAGTCAATCATGTGGGTGGGGACAGGTTTTTTCAGGGCAGTACTTC. Protein: CASSQSCGWGQVFSGQYF.

This rearrangement joins TRBV6-5 to TRBJ1-1; no reliable D call. The ends were cut back, 0 bases at V and 4 bases at J, with 12 bases in the middle. The V gene's germline CDR1 is MNHEY and CDR2 SVGAGI. This CDR3 spans 15 amino acids. This CDR3 is CASSYSSRSGTEAFF. DNA of the CDR3: TGTGCCAGCAGTTACTCGTCCCGTTCGGGCACTGAAGCTTTCTTT.

The rearrangement joins TRBV6-2 or TRBV6-3 to TRBJ2-7; 12 bases are a match to TRBD2. The V gene end was trimmed by 5 bases and the J gene end by 0 bases; junction bases not matched to a gene: 5. CDR1 MNHEY and CDR2 SVGEGT come from the germline V gene. The CDR3 has 16 amino acids. Written as DNA, the CDR3 is TGTGCCAGCAGTACGACACTAGCGGGAGGCTCCTACGAGCAGTACTTC. Protein product: CASSTTLAGGSYEQYF.

This clone was found once. This rearrangement joins TRBV6-1 to TRBJ2-7, with TRBD2 matching 7 bases. CDR1 and CDR2 from the germline V gene are MNHNS and SASEGT. V shed 0 bases, J shed 3 bases, and the junction held 11 bases outside the gene matches. The CDR3 runs 17 residues. CDR3 residues: CASSEAGRGAALYEQYF. The CDR3 nucleotides are TGTGCCAGCAGTGAAGCTGGGAGGGGTGCAGCTCTCTACGAGCAGTACTTC.

This clone appeared a single time. The V and J genes are TRBV5-1 and TRBJ2-1; TRBD1 matches 10 bases. Trimming took 2 bases from V and 5 from J; bases not matched to a gene: 4. The CDR3 spans 15 residues. Germline V CDR1 and CDR2: SGHRS, YFSETQ. The CDR3 protein is CASSFRTGGNNEQFF. The DNA for the CDR3 is TGCGCCAGCAGCTTTAGGACAGGGGGAAACAATGAGCAGTTCTTC.

This chain joins TRBV21-1 and TRBJ1-4; TRBD1, the table's D call, lacks a check against the DNA. TRBV21-1 is noted as a pseudogene. The CDR3 is 16 amino acids. CDR3 sequence (DNA): TGTGCCAGCAGCAAAGTCCGACAGGGGACTAATGAAAAACTGTTTTTT. Translating it yields CASSKVRQGTNEKLFF.

The chain uses TRBV11-2 and TRBJ2-1; TRBD2 matches 10 bases. Germline CDR1 SGHAT, CDR2 FQNNGV. V was pared by 1 base and J by 7 bases, with 10 bases of the junction left unmatched. The CDR3 is made up of 17 amino acids. The CDR3 DNA is TGTGCCAGCAGCTTAGTCCTAGCGGGAGCTCGGGTGAATGAGCAGTTCTTC. It specifies CASSLVLAGARVNEQFF.

DNA for the CDR3: TGTGCCAGCTCACCGCTAGGACAGGGGGCTTCCTACGAGCAGTACTTC. Its translation: CASSPLGQGASYEQYF. V is TRBV18 and J is TRBJ2-7, with TRBD1 matching over 11 bases. The CDR3 extends over 16 amino acids. Unmatched junction bases numbered 5, after V lost 3 bases and J lost 1 base. Germline CDR1 is KGHSH and CDR2 is LQKENI.

The table lists this clone with a few counts. The rearrangement uses TRBV5-6 and TRBJ2-1; 12 bases align to TRBD2. The CDR3 is 17 amino acids. V shed 4 bases, J shed 9 bases, and the junction held 14 bases outside the gene matches. Germline V gene lookup returns CDR1 SGHDT and CDR2 YYEEEE. The CDR3 loop is CASSRTASGRAGLEQFF. The CDR3 DNA sequence: TGTGCCAGCAGCCGAACTGCTAGCGGGAGGGCCGGTCTTGAGCAGTTCTTC.

This chain connects TRBV6-1 to TRBJ2-5; TRBD1 matches at 7 bases. CDR3 length equals 15 residues. The V gene end was trimmed by 1 base and the J gene end by 4 bases; junction bases not matched to a gene: 6. Germline V gene lookup returns CDR1 MNHNS and CDR2 SASEGT. CDR3 amino acids: CASSEGRTGVETQYF. The CDR3 DNA sequence: TGTGCCAGCAGTGAAGGACGGACAGGCGTAGAGACCCAGTACTTC.

The chain carries TRBV10-3 and TRBJ2-1, with TRBD2 identical over 15 bases. The CDR3 length is 14 residues. Germline V gene lookup returns CDR1 ENHRY and CDR2 SYGVKD. Germline trimming cut 6 bases from V and 9 bases from J; bases unmatched to any gene: 3. The CDR3 DNA follows: TGTGCCATCAGCGGACTAGCGGGAGGGAGTGAGCAGTTCTTC. Its protein product is CAISGLAGGSEQFF.

This rearrangement joins TRBV20-1 to TRBJ2-1; D gene ambiguous. The CDR3 is 12 residues long. Trimming took off 3 bases at V and 5 bases at J, with 8 bases between the two ends. Germline loops: CDR1 DFQATT, CDR2 SNEGSKA (reference sequence). CDR3 amino acids: CSASQAHNEQFF. In DNA, the CDR3 is TGCAGTGCTAGTCAAGCCCACAATGAGCAGTTCTTC.

The chain uses TRBV5-4 and TRBJ2-7, with 11 bases matching TRBD2. With V trimmed by 1 base and J by 3 bases, 9 bases remained unmatched. Germline V lookup: CDR1 SGHNT, CDR2 YYREEE (reference sequence). CDR3 length: 17 amino acids. Written as DNA, the CDR3 is TGTGCCAGCAGCTTGAGGCTAGCGGGAGGCTCCTTCTACGAGCAGTACTTC. It is translated as CASSLRLAGGSFYEQYF.

By share of the sample, this clone is medium-sized. This chain joins TRBV24-1 and TRBJ2-2; TRBD1 matches 10 bases. Germline values: CDR1 KGHDR, CDR2 SFDVKD. This CDR3 is built from 16 residues. The trim removed 0 bases at V and 3 bases at J, leaving 0 bases unmatched. CDR3 nucleotide sequence: TGTGCCACCAGTGATTTGGGACAGGGGGACACCGGGGAGCTGTTTTTT. This sequence encodes CATSDLGQGDTGELFF.